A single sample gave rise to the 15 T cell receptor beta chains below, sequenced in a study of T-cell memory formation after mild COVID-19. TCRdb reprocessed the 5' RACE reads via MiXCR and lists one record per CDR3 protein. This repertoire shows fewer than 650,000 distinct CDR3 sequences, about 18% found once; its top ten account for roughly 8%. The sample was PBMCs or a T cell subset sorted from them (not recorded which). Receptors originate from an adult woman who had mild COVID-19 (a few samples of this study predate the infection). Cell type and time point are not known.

This CDR3 is CASSQDTAGHYEQYF. The CDR3 nucleotides are TGCGCCAGCAGCCAAGATACAGCGGGACACTACGAGCAGTACTTC. The rearrangement joins TRBV4-3 to TRBJ2-7; TRBD2 might be the D (7 bases). Germline V gene data show CDR1 as LGHNA and CDR2 as YSLEER. The CDR3 contains 15 residues. Trimming removed 0 bases from V and 3 bases from J, with 12 bases in between.

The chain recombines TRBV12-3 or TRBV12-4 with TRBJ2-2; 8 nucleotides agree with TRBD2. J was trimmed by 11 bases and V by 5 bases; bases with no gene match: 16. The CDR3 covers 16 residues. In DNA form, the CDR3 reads TGTGCCAGCAGTCGACAAGTCGGGGGGGTTTATGGCGAGCTGTTTTTT. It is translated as CASSRQVGGVYGELFF.

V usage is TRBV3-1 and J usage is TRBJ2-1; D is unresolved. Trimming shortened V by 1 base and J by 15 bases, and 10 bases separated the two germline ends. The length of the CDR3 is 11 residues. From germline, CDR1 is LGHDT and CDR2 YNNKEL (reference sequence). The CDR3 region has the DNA TGTGCCAGCAGCCAAGGGTCCCTCCGGTTCTTC. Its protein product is CASSQGSLRFF.

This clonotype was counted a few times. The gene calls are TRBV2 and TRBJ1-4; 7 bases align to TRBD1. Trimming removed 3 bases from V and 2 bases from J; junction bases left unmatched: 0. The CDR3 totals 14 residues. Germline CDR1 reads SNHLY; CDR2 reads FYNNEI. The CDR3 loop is CASSEDRTNEKLFF. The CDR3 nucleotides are TGTGCCAGCAGTGAGGACAGGACTAATGAAAAACTGTTTTTT.

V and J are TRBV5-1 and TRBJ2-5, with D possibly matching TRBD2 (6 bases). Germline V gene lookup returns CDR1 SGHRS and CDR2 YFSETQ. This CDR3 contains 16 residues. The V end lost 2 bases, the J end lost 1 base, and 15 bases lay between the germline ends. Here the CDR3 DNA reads TGCGCCAGCAGCTTACTTCTGGCGGGGAGCCAAGAGACCCAGTACTTC. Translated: CASSLLLAGSQETQYF. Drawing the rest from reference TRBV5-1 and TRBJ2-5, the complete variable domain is KAGVTQTPRYLIKTRGQQVTLSCSPISGHRSVSWYQQTPGQGLQFLFEYFSETQRNKGNFPGRFSGRQFSNSRSEMNVSTLELGDSALYLCASSLLLAGSQETQYFGPGTRLLVL.

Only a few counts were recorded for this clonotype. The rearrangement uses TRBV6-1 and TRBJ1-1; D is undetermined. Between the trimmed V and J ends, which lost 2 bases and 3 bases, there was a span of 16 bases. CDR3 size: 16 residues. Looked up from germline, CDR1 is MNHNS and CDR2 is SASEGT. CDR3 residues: CASSEFAGILDTEAFF. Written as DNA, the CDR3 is TGTGCCAGCAGTGAATTCGCTGGGATCTTGGACACTGAAGCTTTCTTT.

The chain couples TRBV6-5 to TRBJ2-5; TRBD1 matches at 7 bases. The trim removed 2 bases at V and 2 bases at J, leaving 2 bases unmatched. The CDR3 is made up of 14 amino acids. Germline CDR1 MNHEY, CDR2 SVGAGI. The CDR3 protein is CASSYPGQQETQYF. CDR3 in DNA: TGTGCCAGCAGTTACCCGGGACAGCAAGAGACCCAGTACTTC.

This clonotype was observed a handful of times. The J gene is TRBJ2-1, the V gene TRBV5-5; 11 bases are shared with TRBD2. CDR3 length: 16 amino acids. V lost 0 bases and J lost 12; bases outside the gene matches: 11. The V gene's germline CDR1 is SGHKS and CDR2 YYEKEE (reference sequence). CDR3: CASSLVWVAGGTVQFF. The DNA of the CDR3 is TGTGCCAGCAGCTTGGTATGGGTAGCGGGGGGGACGGTGCAGTTCTTC.

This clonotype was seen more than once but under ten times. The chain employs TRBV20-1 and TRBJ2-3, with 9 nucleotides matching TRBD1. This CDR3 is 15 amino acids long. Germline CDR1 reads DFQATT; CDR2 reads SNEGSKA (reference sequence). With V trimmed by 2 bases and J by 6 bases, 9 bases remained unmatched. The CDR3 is CSARSGQGFGDTQYF. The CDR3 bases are TGCAGTGCTAGATCGGGACAGGGATTTGGGGATACGCAGTATTTT.

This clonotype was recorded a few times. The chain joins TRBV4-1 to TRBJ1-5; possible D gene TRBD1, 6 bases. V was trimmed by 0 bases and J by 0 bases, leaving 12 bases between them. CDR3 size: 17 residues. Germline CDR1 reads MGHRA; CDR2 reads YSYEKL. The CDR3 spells CASSQEGLRGSNQPQHF. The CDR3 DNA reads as TGCGCCAGCAGCCAAGAAGGCCTCAGGGGTAGCAATCAGCCCCAGCATTTT.

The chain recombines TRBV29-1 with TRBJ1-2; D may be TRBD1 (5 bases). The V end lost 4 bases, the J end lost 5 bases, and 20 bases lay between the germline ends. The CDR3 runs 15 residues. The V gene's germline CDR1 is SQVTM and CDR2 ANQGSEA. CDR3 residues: CSVVVGRGTLYGYTF. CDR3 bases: TGCAGCGTTGTTGTCGGTCGGGGGACGCTATATGGCTACACCTTC. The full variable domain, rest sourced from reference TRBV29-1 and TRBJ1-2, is SAVISQKPSRDICQRGTSLTIQCQVDSQVTMMFWYRQQPGQSLTLIATANQGSEATYESGFVIDKFPISRPNLTFSTLTVSNMSPEDSSIYLCSVVVGRGTLYGYTFGSGTRLTVV.

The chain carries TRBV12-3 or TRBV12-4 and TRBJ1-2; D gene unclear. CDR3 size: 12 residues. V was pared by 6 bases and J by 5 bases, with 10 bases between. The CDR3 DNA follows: TGTGCCAGCAGCCTTAACCCTTATGGCTACACCTTC. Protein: CASSLNPYGYTF.

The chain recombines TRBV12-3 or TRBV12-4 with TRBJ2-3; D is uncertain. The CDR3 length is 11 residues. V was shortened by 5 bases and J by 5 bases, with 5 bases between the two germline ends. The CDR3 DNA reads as TGTGCCAGCAGTGGGATAGATACGCAGTATTTT. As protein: CASSGIDTQYF.

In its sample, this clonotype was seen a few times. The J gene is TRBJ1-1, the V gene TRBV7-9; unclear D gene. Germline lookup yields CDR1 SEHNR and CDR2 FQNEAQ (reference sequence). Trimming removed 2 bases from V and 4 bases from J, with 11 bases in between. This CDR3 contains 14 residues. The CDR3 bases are TGTGCCAGCAGCTTAACCGACATCTTCACTGAAGCTTTCTTT. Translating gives CASSLTDIFTEAFF. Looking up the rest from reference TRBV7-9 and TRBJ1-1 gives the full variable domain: DTGVSQNPRHKITKRGQNVTFRCDPISEHNRLYWYRQTLGQGPEFLTYFQNEAQLEKSRLLSDRFSAERPKGSFSTLEIQRTEQGDSAMYLCASSLTDIFTEAFFGQGTRLTVV.

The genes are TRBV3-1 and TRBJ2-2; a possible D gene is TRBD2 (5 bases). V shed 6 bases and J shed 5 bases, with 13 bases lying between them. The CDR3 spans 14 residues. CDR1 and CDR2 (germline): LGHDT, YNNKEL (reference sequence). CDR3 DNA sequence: TGTGCCAGCAGAACAGAGCGGCTGACCGGGGAGCTGTTTTTT. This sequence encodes CASRTERLTGELFF.